This TCR beta chain was recovered during a study of vaccination effects on CD4 cells after COVID-19 (dated by TCRdb to the early 2020s). A note on the overall study: Each participant got two doses of an mRNA SARS-CoV-2 vaccine, either BNT162b2 or mRNA-1273. In both COVID-19 convalescent patients and infection-naive vaccine recipients, the study compared SARS-CoV-2 spike-specific CD4+ TCR repertoires from before mRNA vaccination with those from after it. Altogether, roughly 10 COVID-19 convalescent patients and a few SARS-CoV-2-naive healthy vaccine recipients made up the full study. Cultures from other donors in the study were sequenced using the Oncomine TCR Beta short-read assay on an Illumina iSeq 100.

There are a few counts of this clone. No antigen is known for it. No qualities accompany the bases; no much larger clone lies one base away. Library preparation was by the immunoSEQ multiplex PCR assay. TCR beta CDR3 sequencing was performed on DNA from the cultured, isolated CD4+ T cells. As for the original processing: Non-productive TCR sequences were removed, reads were trimmed to the CDR3 region, and CDR3s of at least 7 amino acids were retained. Antigen-specific clonotypes were identified with the MANAFEST web app by comparing expansion in peptide wells against reference cultures. To be called positive, a clone needed expansion at FDR<0.05 compared with the reference and with all other wells, an odds ratio greater than 5, and a frequency greater than 0.1% in two replicate wells. A clonotype was called cross-reactive if it was significantly expanded both in SARS-CoV-2 spike wells and in at least one common cold coronavirus spike condition. CDR3 similarity was assessed by Levenshtein distance with the stringdist R package, and unrooted trees were built with ape in R 3.6.1. Held by TCRdb, this immuneACCESS table contains in-frame sequences only and omits some clones. Under half of the omission traces to an unresolved V gene where checked; the cause of the rest is unknown. V, J and clone size were drawn from that table, and D and trimming were deduced from the DNA. The sample includes 71,000 or so clones, with approximately 70% observed a single time. The ten largest clonotypes hold under 4.5% of the sample.

The research as a whole found: In healthy vaccine recipients, vaccine-induced clones were almost all SARS-CoV-2 mono-reactive, with only 1 of 255 cross-reactive with common cold coronaviruses. At late post-vaccination timepoints, both infection-induced and vaccine-induced clones showed marked clonal contraction, consistent with waning T cell responses. Limitations of the study were the small number of convalescent patients and the absence of early post-infection timepoints.

In the ViraFEST assay, PBMC were stimulated with viral peptide pools, and antigen-specific CD4+ T cell clonotypes were then identified by expansion using TCR sequencing. After more than 9 days of culture, CD4+ T cells were isolated with the EasySep CD4+ T cell isolation kit. Negative nucleocapsid antibody results before and after vaccination confirmed that the healthy vaccine recipients had no prior SARS-CoV-2 infection. Fewer than 2.5 million PBMC per well were cultured in IMDM with around 5.3% human AB serum, 10 IU/ml IL-2 and gentamicin, plus 10 ug/ml peptides. Half of the culture medium was replaced with fresh IL-2-containing medium on days 3 and 7. Unless noted otherwise, every peptide stimulation condition was grown in triplicate wells. PBMC were separated from whole blood using Ficoll-Paque Plus gradient centrifugation and were then either cryopreserved at -140C or used fresh. The overlapping peptide pools covered the spike proteins of SARS-CoV-2 and of the common cold coronaviruses HCoV-NL63, HCoV-OC43 and HCoV-229E. The QIAamp micro DNA kit was used to extract genomic DNA from the cultured CD4+ T cells.

Counted from cysteine to phenylalanine, this CDR3 has 14 amino acids. Only the CDR3 portion is preserved as DNA: 42 bases, with reading frame beginning at the first base. CDR1 and CDR2, looked up from the germline V gene, are SNHLY and FYNNEI. The V end loses 2 bases and the J end loses 7 bases, and a stretch of 14 bases separates them. The material was CD4+ T cells from PBMCs cultured with HCoV-OC43 spike peptides, obtained before COVID-19 vaccination. The label giving this sample's cell subset or site can be read as: HCoV-OC43 spike overlapping peptide pool stimulation. The TCR originated in a human donor who received a COVID-19 vaccine. The chain employs TRBV2 and TRBJ1-1; the D segment could be TRBD1, given 5 matching bases. The DNA reads TGTGCCAGCAGTGAATTGGGGGAGGCGAGTGAAGCTTTCTTT. The resulting protein is CASSELGEASEAFF.